The clone carrying this TCR beta chain was detected many times. Its matching antigen is unknown. Regions amplified from RNA transcripts were the TCR beta CDR3 regions. Primed by the HTBI set, a first-round RT-PCR was run on the TCR CDR3. From the multiplex PCR reads, TCRdb called clonotypes with MiXCR, one entry per CDR3 protein. The sample yields roughly 250,000 distinct CDR3 sequences, about 15% seen once. CDR3 length: 15 amino acids. CDR1 is DFQATT, CDR2 SNEGSKA, per germline (reference sequence). V was trimmed by 0 bases and J by 4 bases, leaving 12 bases between them. Thyroid ultrasound, orbital computed tomography, clinical symptoms, and serum thyroxine and TRAb underpinned diagnoses. PBMCs stemmed from approximately 10 ml fresh peripheral blood. This sample was included in a study of T cells in Graves' hyperthyroidism and ophthalmopathy. General observations from the study: Before onset, by a median of around six months, the model predicted ophthalmopathy. Among thyroid clonotypes expanded above 0.001, most also appeared in blood.

V and J are TRBV20-1 and TRBJ1-4, with D maybe TRBD1 (6 bases). The clonotype originates from a woman aged 18-35 years with Graves' ophthalmopathy. Sequenced sample: blood. CDR3 amino acids: CSARDGQRVNEKLFF. The CDR3 DNA reads TGCAGTGCTAGAGATGGACAGAGAGTTAATGAAAAACTGTTTTTT.